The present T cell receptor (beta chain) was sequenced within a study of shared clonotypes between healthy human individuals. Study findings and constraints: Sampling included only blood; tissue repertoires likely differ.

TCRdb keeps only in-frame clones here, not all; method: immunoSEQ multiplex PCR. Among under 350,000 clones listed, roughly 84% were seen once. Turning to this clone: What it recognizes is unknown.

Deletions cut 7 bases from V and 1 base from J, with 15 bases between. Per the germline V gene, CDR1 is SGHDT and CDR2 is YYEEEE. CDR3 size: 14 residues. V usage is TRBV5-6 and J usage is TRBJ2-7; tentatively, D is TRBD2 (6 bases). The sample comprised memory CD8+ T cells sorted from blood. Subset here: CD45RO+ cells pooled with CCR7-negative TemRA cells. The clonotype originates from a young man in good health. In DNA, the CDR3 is TGTGCCAGCCTCTTTGGGGGAGGATCCTACGAGCAGTACTTC. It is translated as CASLFGGGSYEQYF. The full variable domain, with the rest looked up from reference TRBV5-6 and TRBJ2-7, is DAGVTQSPTHLIKTRGQQVTLRCSPKSGHDTVSWYQQALGQGPQFIFQYYEEEERQRGNFPDRFSGHQFPNYSSELNVNALLLGDSALYLCASLFGGGSYEQYFGPGTRLTVT.